The 12 T cell receptor beta chains listed next were all sequenced from one sample in a study of cytomegalovirus exposure and HLA in healthy donors. Amplification used 60 Vbeta primers and 13 Jbeta primers. Data came from immunoSEQ multiplex PCR; TCRdb stores just in-frame clones and leaves some out. This sample has about 150,000 clones; approximately 80% occur once, and the top ten carry around 15%. The sequenced sample consisted of PBMCs. Receptors were obtained from a middle-aged woman in good health and CMV-seronegative.

The V and J genes are TRBV5-8 and TRBJ2-2; 9 bases fit TRBD2. V shed 2 bases, J shed 2 bases, and the junction held 7 bases outside the gene matches. Germline CDR1 SGHTS, CDR2 YDEGEE. The length of the CDR3 is 17 residues. CDR3 sequence reads: CASSFPTSGLNTGELFF. DNA of the CDR3: TGTGCCAGCAGCTTCCCGACTAGCGGATTAAACACCGGGGAGCTGTTTTTT.

The V gene is TRBV20-1, the J gene TRBJ1-5, with D uncertain. Trimming pared 3 bases from V and 6 bases from J, leaving 6 bases between. The CDR3 consists of 11 residues. Per the germline V gene, CDR1 is DFQATT and CDR2 is SNEGSKA (reference sequence). The CDR3 here is CSASEAQPQHF. DNA for the CDR3: TGCAGTGCTAGTGAAGCTCAGCCCCAGCATTTT.

This clone showed up just a few times. The chain employs TRBV20-1 and TRBJ1-2, with TRBD1 as a possible D gene (5 bases). The CDR3 extends over 11 amino acids. Germline values: CDR1 DFQATT, CDR2 SNEGSKA (reference sequence). Trimming shortened V by 6 bases and J by 5 bases, and 10 bases separated the two germline ends. The CDR3 DNA is TGCAGTGCGAAGGGGCCATATGGCTACACCTTC. Its protein product is CSAKGPYGYTF.

The V gene is TRBV30, the J gene TRBJ1-5; a weak D match, TRBD1 (5 bases). V lost 5 bases, J lost 5 bases, and 16 bases lay in between. Germline values: CDR1 GTSNPN, CDR2 SVGIG (reference sequence). The CDR3 spans 14 residues. The CDR3 reads CAWATSLGDQPQHF. The DNA for the CDR3 is TGTGCCTGGGCCACAAGCTTAGGGGATCAGCCCCAGCATTTT.

The V and J genes are TRBV5-1 and TRBJ1-6; D might be TRBD1 (6 bases). The CDR3 has 14 amino acids. Germline V gene data show CDR1 as SGHRS and CDR2 as YFSETQ. Trimming cost V 5 bases and J 9 bases, with 15 bases left between them. The CDR3 loop reads CASRGTGQGSPLHF. The CDR3 bases are TGCGCCAGCAGAGGTACAGGGCAGGGTTCACCCCTCCACTTT.

This chain uses TRBV5-1 with TRBJ2-1, with TRBD1 identical over 7 bases. Unmatched junction bases numbered 6, after V lost 4 bases and J lost 2 bases. The CDR3 is made up of 15 amino acids. Germline values: CDR1 SGHRS, CDR2 YFSETQ. In nucleotides, the CDR3 is TGCGCCAGCAGCGTGGACAGGCTCGCCTACAATGAGCAGTTCTTC. It codes for CASSVDRLAYNEQFF. The full variable domain, completed using reference TRBV5-1 and TRBJ2-1, is KAGVTQTPRYLIKTRGQQVTLSCSPISGHRSVSWYQQTPGQGLQFLFEYFSETQRNKGNFPGRFSGRQFSNSRSEMNVSTLELGDSALYLCASSVDRLAYNEQFFGPGTRLTVL.

The V gene is TRBV2, the J gene TRBJ2-7; no clear D gene. Germline lookup yields CDR1 SNHLY and CDR2 FYNNEI. Trimming stripped 6 bases from V and 1 base from J, with 7 bases between. CDR3 length: 12 residues. The CDR3 DNA is TGTGCCAGCAGGGCTGATTCCTACGAGCAGTACTTC. Translating gives CASRADSYEQYF.

This chain links TRBV6-6 with TRBJ1-2, with TRBD1 as a possible D gene (5 bases). The CDR3 contains 14 residues. Trimming removed 2 bases at V and 4 bases at J, with 11 bases between. Germline V gene lookup returns CDR1 MNHNY and CDR2 SVGAGI (reference sequence). In DNA form, the CDR3 reads TGTGCCAGCAGTTACGGGGCCAGCCCCTATGGCTACACCTTC. It specifies CASSYGASPYGYTF.

The gene calls are TRBV5-1 and TRBJ2-1; 9 bases map to TRBD2. The V segment lost 0 bases and the J segment 9 bases; nucleotides outside the gene matches: 7. Germline assignment: CDR1 SGHRS and CDR2 YFSETQ. The CDR3 has 15 amino acids. In nucleotides, the CDR3 is TGCGCCAGCAGCTTGGTGTTACAACTAGCGGGTGAGCAGTTCTTC. Amino acids: CASSLVLQLAGEQFF.

This chain connects TRBV7-8 to TRBJ2-3, with 12 bases identical to TRBD2. V lost 7 bases, J lost 3 bases, and 5 bases stayed unmatched. The CDR3 runs to 15 residues. CDR1 and CDR2 (germline): SGHVS, FQNEAQ. The CDR3 region is CASTEGLAGTDTQYF. CDR3 nucleotide sequence: TGTGCCAGCACCGAAGGACTAGCGGGAACAGATACGCAGTATTTT.

This clone occurred a few times. V and J are TRBV10-3 and TRBJ2-7, with 7 bases fitting TRBD1. The trim removed 4 bases at V and 3 bases at J, leaving 9 bases unmatched. Germline loops: CDR1 ENHRY, CDR2 SYGVKD. The CDR3 loop spans 15 amino acids. The CDR3 region is CAISGTGDRFYEQYF. The CDR3, as DNA: TGTGCCATCAGTGGGACCGGGGACAGATTCTACGAGCAGTACTTC.

The rearrangement links TRBV11-3 to TRBJ1-1; unclear D gene. Germline values: CDR1 SGHNT, CDR2 YENEEA. V was shortened by 8 bases and J by 0 bases, with 13 bases between the two germline ends. The CDR3 length is 14 residues. CDR3 nucleotides: TGTGCCAGCCGTGTACCCGGGATGAACACTGAAGCTTTCTTT. It codes for CASRVPGMNTEAFF.